A selection of T cell receptor beta chains follows, all from one sample in a study of blood T cells in healthy people across ages. TCRdb independently ran MiXCR on the 5' RACE reads; one entry per CDR3 protein. The sample has 1,500,000 or so distinct CDR3 sequences; 55% to 75% are singletons. Material for sequencing was blood. The receptors here all came from a man aged 18 to 29 in good health. The CDR3 runs from the conserved cysteine through the conserved F or W.

TRBV29-1	TRBJ1-2	CSAGQRYGYTF
TRBV10-1	TRBJ2-6	CASSESEPGSRGANVLTF
TRBV6-5	TRBJ2-1	CASSFSSGGASSYNEQFF
TRBV6-6	TRBJ2-2	CASSPTRPGNTGELFF
TRBV7-2	TRBJ2-1	CASSLVFGRAYNEQFF
TRBV4-1	TRBJ2-5	CASSQRWGPETQYF
TRBV6-1	TRBJ2-3	CASSETRGSGDTQYF
TRBV29-1	TRBJ1-6	CSVGEGGANSPLHF
TRBV27	TRBJ2-1	CASSEYPPLGSYNEQFF
TRBV27	TRBJ2-1	CASSSGRDRGYGEQFF
TRBV5-1	TRBJ2-7	CASSSPRQGAYEQYF
TRBV6-2/TRBV6-3	TRBJ1-2	CASSYGQYNYGYTF
TRBV12-3/TRBV12-4	TRBJ2-2	CASSQGLQENTGELFF
TRBV28	TRBJ2-7	CASSERGQGAEQYF
TRBV27	TRBJ1-2	CASRALADNYGYTF
TRBV20-1	TRBJ2-3	CSARDYASADTQYF
TRBV2	TRBJ2-3	CASMKDPQVPDTQYF
TRBV27	TRBJ2-1	CASSLTGTGSEQFF
TRBV7-2	TRBJ2-1	CASSLDFGRRNEQFF
TRBV28	TRBJ2-1	CASSGAGTGGNEQFF
TRBV20-1	TRBJ1-1	CSARLRRNTEAFF
TRBV10-3	TRBJ2-1	CASTPGVSGNEQFF
TRBV27	TRBJ2-3	CASSPRTSPSSTDTQYF
TRBV29-1	TRBJ1-1	CSVRGLLNTEAFF
TRBV10-3	TRBJ2-5	CATKSSGDQETQYF
TRBV15	TRBJ2-2	CATSRDPRTKTGELFF
TRBV7-2	TRBJ1-1	CASSSHGQGLWVEAFF
TRBV28	-	CASSSVGQGRPNGYEQYF
TRBV2	TRBJ2-5	CASMNKIETQYF
TRBV20-1	TRBJ1-2	CSASYRTGGDGYTF
TRBV7-9	TRBJ2-5	CASSLEVMETQYF
TRBV12-3/TRBV12-4	TRBJ2-7	CASSVGAGRFLQQYF
TRBV20-1	TRBJ2-7	CSAGGQGIAEQYF
TRBV30	TRBJ1-2	CAWGRQASYGYTF
TRBV12-5	TRBJ1-2	CASGLGTQYTF
TRBV7-9	TRBJ2-3	CASSPQAGALTDTQYF
TRBV18	TRBJ2-3	CASSPPAQTRADTQYF
TRBV27	TRBJ1-1	CASRTGGTWDTEAFF
TRBV7-6	TRBJ2-7	CASSSSFVRDASYEQYF
TRBV4-3	TRBJ1-1	CASSQEVPRNTEAFF
TRBV6-5	TRBJ1-2	CASSMGPGLYGYTF
TRBV28	-	CASKGTGSHEQYF
TRBV18	TRBJ2-2	CASSQKGTDTGELFF
TRBV6-6	TRBJ2-1	CASTVVQGNEQFF
TRBV20-1	-	CSARVGTTFYEQYF
TRBV29-1	-	CSVEAGFSYEQYF
TRBV28	TRBJ2-2	CASRAPMGPNTGELFF
TRBV27	TRBJ2-5	CASSLSPASWEYF
TRBV27	TRBJ2-7	CASSPGQQSSYEQYF
TRBV4-1	TRBJ2-5	CASSPGTRGIETQYF
TRBV4-3	TRBJ1-4	CASSQDRALGGLNEKLFF
TRBV27	TRBJ2-1	CASSPTSGGTVSYNEQFF